Below are 6 T cell receptor beta chains sequenced from a single sample in a study of cytomegalovirus exposure and HLA in healthy donors. In the PCR, 60 Vbeta and 13 Jbeta primers were used. Here immunoSEQ multiplex PCR was the method, and the copy in TCRdb shows in-frame clones only, minus some. The sample carries approximately 170,000 clones, approximately 82% recorded once. The sample was PBMCs. These receptors were obtained from a male donor in good health and CMV-seronegative.

J is TRBJ2-7 and V is TRBV18; D is possibly TRBD2 (6 bases). The CDR3 spans 14 residues. CDR1 is KGHSH and CDR2 is LQKENI in the germline V gene. V was trimmed by 0 bases and J by 6 bases, leaving 12 bases between them. Here the CDR3 reads CASSPPSTRGEQYF. The CDR3 region has the DNA TGTGCCAGCTCACCACCTTCGACTAGGGGCGAGCAGTACTTC.

The chain combines TRBV7-9 with TRBJ1-2; 7 nucleotides agree with TRBD1. V shed 6 bases, J shed 11 bases, and the junction held 12 bases outside the gene matches. This CDR3 has 13 residues. The germline V gene encodes CDR1 SEHNR and CDR2 FQNEAQ (reference sequence). DNA of the CDR3: TGTGCCAGCAGTTACGACCCGGGACAGCTATACACCTTC. This encodes CASSYDPGQLYTF.

The rearrangement links TRBV10-3 to TRBJ2-3, with a weak D call TRBD2 (6 bases). Germline-derived CDR1 and CDR2 are ENHRY and SYGVKD. Trimming removed 4 bases from V and 4 bases from J, with 21 bases in between. The CDR3 runs to 17 residues. The chain's CDR3 is CAISASSVRREPDTQYF. As DNA, the CDR3 is TGTGCCATCAGTGCCTCTAGCGTCCGGCGAGAACCAGATACGCAGTATTTT.

The CDR3 is CASSHNQPGPLGTQYF. DNA of the CDR3: TGTGCCAGCAGCCACAACCAACCAGGCCCCCTCGGGACCCAGTACTTC. This rearrangement joins TRBV5-6 to TRBJ2-5; D unclear. CDR1 is SGHDT, CDR2 YYEEEE, per germline. This CDR3 spans 16 amino acids. With 4 bases removed from V and 7 bases from J, the gap between germline ends came to 23 bases.

Here the CDR3 reads CASSEVPNQPQHF. As DNA, the CDR3 is TGTGCCAGTAGTGAGGTCCCCAATCAGCCCCAGCATTTT. The gene calls are TRBV19 and TRBJ1-5; D gene ambiguous. V was shortened by 5 bases and J by 3 bases, with 8 bases between the two germline ends. CDR3 length equals 13 residues. Germline CDR1 and CDR2: LNHDA and SQIVND (reference sequence).

The V and J genes are TRBV7-2 and TRBJ1-2; D remains ambiguous. This CDR3 is 15 amino acids long. The V end lost 5 bases, the J end lost 0 bases, and 13 bases lay between the germline ends. CDR1 is SGHTA, CDR2 FQGNSA, per germline. DNA for the CDR3: TGTGCCAGCAGCCCCGGAGGCGGTACTAACTATGGCTACACCTTC. Amino acid sequence: CASSPGGGTNYGYTF. Full variable domain (remainder filled in from reference TRBV7-2 and TRBJ1-2): GAGVSQSPSNKVTEKGKDVELRCDPISGHTALYWYRQSLGQGLEFLIYFQGNSAPDKSGLPSDRFSAERTGGSVSTLTIQRTQQEDSAVYLCASSPGGGTNYGYTFGSGTRLTVV.